This T cell receptor (beta chain) stems from a study of T cells in tumors after PD-1 blockade. Study information: Patients received pembrolizumab 200 mg every 3 weeks or cemiplimab 350 mg every 2 weeks. Some patients also took daily vismodegib 150 mg during anti-PD-1 treatment.

This CDR3 region has 15 residues. V was clipped by 2 bases and J by 0 bases, with 11 bases between them. Germline V gives CDR1 MDHEN, CDR2 SYDVKM. The data were produced by immunoSEQ multiplex PCR, yet TCRdb's version contains in-frame clones alone and is incomplete. Among over 60,000 clones listed, approximately 79% were seen once. This TCR came from a human donor with basal cell carcinoma. The J gene is TRBJ2-7, the V gene TRBV28; D unclear. Source: PBMCs, taken after anti-PD-1 treatment. The CDR3 sequence: CASSLMGGTSYEQYF. The CDR3 nucleotides read TGTGCCAGCAGTTTAATGGGTGGAACCTCCTACGAGCAGTACTTC. The variable domain in full, completed from reference TRBV28 and TRBJ2-7, reads DVKVTQSSRYLVKRTGEKVFLECVQDMDHENMFWYRQDPGLGLRLIYFSYDVKMKEKGDIPEGYSVSREKKERFSLILESASTNQTSMYLCASSLMGGTSYEQYFGPGTRLTVT.